The 13 T cell receptor beta chains listed next were all sequenced from one sample in a study of post-analysis software for immune sequencing data. Their cognate antigens are unknown. General observations from the study: TRBV5-6, TRBV5-1 and TRBV20-1 were among four or five TRBV segments more frequent in patients than controls.

cDNA libraries of TCR beta carried unique molecular identifiers. A single record per CDR3 protein comes from TCRdb applying MiXCR to the PCR reads. This sample has hundreds of thousands of distinct CDR3 sequences, with about 32% found just once. The sequenced sample was blood. The source is a girl aged 10 to 17 with multiple sclerosis.

This clonotype occurred once. J is TRBJ2-3 and V is TRBV11-2; 8 bases map to TRBD1. The germline V gene has CDR1 SGHAT and CDR2 FQNNGV. This CDR3 is built from 17 residues. Unmatched junction bases numbered 6, after V lost 0 bases and J lost 1 base. In nucleotides, the CDR3 is TGTGCCAGCAGCTTAGATTTGGACAGGGCCCGCACAGATACGCAGTATTTT. As protein: CASSLDLDRARTDTQYF.

The chain has TRBV24-1 and TRBJ2-6; D call uncertain. The CDR3 extends over 16 amino acids. Per germline, CDR1 KGHDR and CDR2 SFDVKD. V was clipped by 8 bases and J by 0 bases, with 13 bases between them. CDR3 nucleotide sequence: TGTGCCACCATTGGGAATTTCCCCTCTGGGGCCAACGTCCTGACTTTC. It yields the protein CATIGNFPSGANVLTF.

The chain combines TRBV12-3 or TRBV12-4 with TRBJ2-1; D is undetermined. The CDR3 covers 14 residues. V was trimmed by 0 bases and J by 3 bases, leaving 6 bases between them. CDR3 in DNA: TGTGCCAGCAGTTTAGCGCACGGCTACAATGAGCAGTTCTTC. Amino acid sequence: CASSLAHGYNEQFF.

CDR3 sequence reads: CASSQGRSEYNEQFF. The CDR3 nucleotides are TGTGCCAGTTCCCAGGGTAGGTCAGAATACAATGAGCAGTTCTTC. The rearrangement links TRBV6-5 to TRBJ2-1, with D perhaps TRBD1 (5 bases). CDR1 MNHEY and CDR2 SVGAGI come from the germline V gene. The CDR3 is 15 residues long. The V gene lost 9 bases and the J gene lost 4 bases, with 19 bases spanning the gap.

This chain uses TRBV5-1 with TRBJ2-6; no clear D. The germline V gene encodes CDR1 SGHRS and CDR2 YFSETQ. V lost 5 bases and J lost 4, with 4 bases in between. CDR3 length equals 12 residues. The CDR3 bases are TGCGCCAGCAGTGTGGGGGCCAACGTCCTGACTTTC. This encodes CASSVGANVLTF.

This clonotype turned up a few times. This sequence joins TRBV2 and TRBJ1-1; D is unresolved. CDR3 length: 13 amino acids. V lost 7 bases and J 0 bases, leaving 9 bases between the germline ends. Germline V gene data show CDR1 as SNHLY and CDR2 as FYNNEI. The CDR3 sequence: CASKGSMNTEAFF. For the CDR3, the DNA is TGTGCCAGCAAGGGATCGATGAACACTGAAGCTTTCTTT. The full variable domain, completed using reference TRBV2 and TRBJ1-1, is EPEVTQTPSHQVTQMGQEVILRCVPISNHLYFYWYRQILGQKVEFLVSFYNNEISEKSEIFDDQFSVERPDGSNFTLKIRSTKLEDSAMYFCASKGSMNTEAFFGQGTRLTVV.

The chain combines TRBV2 with TRBJ2-5, with 9 bases identical to TRBD1. Trimming at V came to 5 bases and at J to 1 base, leaving 14 bases not matched to a gene. The CDR3 spans 18 residues. The germline V gene encodes CDR1 SNHLY and CDR2 FYNNEI. CDR3: CASSYNRGPTTIQETQYF. CDR3 bases: TGTGCCAGCAGTTATAACAGGGGGCCAACAACTATCCAAGAGACCCAGTACTTC. Looking up the rest from reference TRBV2 and TRBJ2-5 gives the full variable domain: EPEVTQTPSHQVTQMGQEVILRCVPISNHLYFYWYRQILGQKVEFLVSFYNNEISEKSEIFDDQFSVERPDGSNFTLKIRSTKLEDSAMYFCASSYNRGPTTIQETQYFGPGTRLLVL.

This clonotype was observed at least ten times. The chain joins TRBV29-1 to TRBJ2-4; D remains ambiguous. Germline CDR1 and CDR2: SQVTM and ANQGSEA. CDR3 size: 13 residues. V was clipped by 4 bases and J by 0 bases, with 7 bases between them. CDR3 region: CSVAPGAKNIQYF. CDR3 sequence (DNA): TGCAGCGTTGCTCCAGGAGCCAAAAACATTCAGTACTTC. The full variable domain, its missing parts supplied by reference TRBV29-1 and TRBJ2-4, is SAVISQKPSRDICQRGTSLTIQCQVDSQVTMMFWYRQQPGQSLTLIATANQGSEATYESGFVIDKFPISRPNLTFSTLTVSNMSPEDSSIYLCSVAPGAKNIQYFGAGTRLSVL.

The V gene is TRBV7-9, the J gene TRBJ1-2; D ambiguous. Germline-derived CDR1 and CDR2 are SEHNR and FQNEAQ (reference sequence). CDR3 length: 14 residues. V was shortened by 1 base and J by 0 bases, with 6 bases between the two germline ends. The CDR3 region is CASSLGVPNYGYTF. Written as DNA, the CDR3 is TGTGCCAGCAGCTTAGGAGTTCCTAACTATGGCTACACCTTC.

V is TRBV20-1 and J is TRBJ2-1, with TRBD2 identical over 9 bases. The germline CDR1 and CDR2 sequences are DFQATT and SNEGSKA (reference sequence). The CDR3 is 18 residues long. V lost 6 bases to trimming and J lost 0 bases; unmatched junction nucleotides: 15. The CDR3 reads CSAPGVASGISSYNEQFF. CDR3 bases: TGCAGTGCCCCGGGGGTCGCTAGCGGGATTAGCTCCTACAATGAGCAGTTCTTC.

The rearrangement joins TRBV6-1 to TRBJ2-2, with D unresolved. Germline V CDR1 and CDR2: MNHNS, SASEGT. The V end lost 6 bases, the J end lost 0 bases, and 8 bases lay between the germline ends. This CDR3 contains 14 residues. CDR3 DNA sequence: TGTGCCAGCAGGGGGATAACGAACACCGGGGAGCTGTTTTTT. It specifies CASRGITNTGELFF.

In regard to this clonotype: Germline is not matched at one junction end, which may reflect a read error. This chain links TRBV4-1 with TRBJ1-2; 10 nucleotides line up with TRBD1. The CDR3 consists of 15 residues. The V gene's germline CDR1 is MGHRA and CDR2 YSYEKL. The CDR3 nucleotides read TGCGTCAGCAGCCAGGCCCGGGACAGGGGTTCCGGCTACACCTTC. It specifies CVSSQARDRGSGYTF.

J is TRBJ2-1 and V is TRBV12-3 or TRBV12-4; TRBD2 matches 9 bases. J was trimmed by 2 bases and V by 2 bases; bases with no gene match: 4. The length of the CDR3 is 16 residues. DNA for the CDR3: TGTGCCAGCAGTTTAATCGCGGGGGGGACCTACAATGAGCAGTTCTTC. This sequence encodes CASSLIAGGTYNEQFF.